The sequence of this T cell receptor (beta chain) was determined in a study of beta chain features in type 1 diabetes. In total, each donor contributed a single heparinised blood draw that averaged around 100 mL. Sort purity for all populations was recorded as exceeding 98%. The entirety of the isolated RNA underwent reverse transcription, so expressed TCRB transcripts were sequenced. Sequencing used immunoSEQ multiplex PCR; TCRdb keeps in-frame clones, though not all of them. This sample has around 160,000 clones, with about 51% found just once. Trimming left V 1 base short and J 4 bases short, with 10 bases between. This CDR3 comprises 15 residues. The V gene's germline CDR1 is SGHTA and CDR2 FQGNSA.

This clonotype was obtained from a man between 18 and 29 years old in good health. This chain joins TRBV7-2 and TRBJ2-2, with a tentative D call TRBD2 (6 bases). Source material: Tregs from blood. The DNA of the CDR3 is TGTGCCAGCAGCTTAGGACTAGTAGGCACCGGGGAGCTGTTTTTT. The encoded protein is CASSLGLVGTGELFF.